The 21 T cell receptor beta chains given below trace back to one sample, sequenced in a study of blood T cell repertoires in COVID-19. Data came from immunoSEQ multiplex PCR; TCRdb stores just in-frame clones and leaves some out. The sample records about 240,000 clones, 86% being singletons. Material: peripheral blood. These receptors all stem from a man aged 55 to 70 with acute or convalescent COVID-19.

V gene TRBV7-9 combines with J gene TRBJ2-7, with D maybe TRBD1 (6 bases). The CDR3 runs 14 residues. V shed 2 bases and J shed 4 bases, with 12 bases lying between them. Germline V gives CDR1 SEHNR, CDR2 FQNEAQ (reference sequence). This CDR3 reads CASSLMTGQYEQYF. CDR3 nucleotides: TGTGCCAGCAGCTTAATGACAGGACAATACGAGCAGTACTTC.

The chain combines TRBV6-5 with TRBJ2-5; 9 nucleotides line up with TRBD2. Germline V lookup: CDR1 MNHEY, CDR2 SVGAGI. This CDR3 has 16 amino acids. J was trimmed by 5 bases and V by 2 bases; bases with no gene match: 9. As DNA, the CDR3 is TGTGCCAGCAGTTACGATGCGGGAGGGCCTTGGGAGACCCAGTACTTC. Its protein product is CASSYDAGGPWETQYF.

This clone was seen only a few times. V is TRBV7-8 and J is TRBJ2-5; weak D call: TRBD2 (7 bases). This CDR3 has 15 amino acids. V shed 1 base and J shed 4 bases, with 13 bases lying between them. The germline CDR1 and CDR2 sequences are SGHVS and FQNEAQ. The CDR3 is CASSLVYGGLETQYF. CDR3 in DNA: TGTGCCAGCAGCTTAGTTTACGGGGGGCTAGAGACCCAGTACTTC.

The chain has TRBV3-1 (or the pseudogene TRBV3-2) and TRBJ2-1, with 7 positions matching TRBD1. The V gene's germline CDR1 is LGHDT and CDR2 YNNKEL (reference sequence). V was pared by 1 base and J by 1 base, with 4 bases of the junction left unmatched. The CDR3 has 16 amino acids. Here the CDR3 reads CASSQGGRGSYNEQFF. CDR3 nucleotides: TGTGCCAGCAGCCAAGGGGGCAGGGGGTCCTACAATGAGCAGTTCTTC.

V is TRBV30 and J is TRBJ1-6, with D hard to call. Germline lookup yields CDR1 GTSNPN and CDR2 SVGIG (reference sequence). There are 14 residues in the CDR3. The ends were cut back, 2 bases at V and 8 bases at J, with 13 bases in the middle. This CDR3 is CAWSPGRPYSPLHF. The DNA of the CDR3 is TGTGCCTGGAGTCCCGGGAGGCCTTATTCACCCCTCCACTTT.

The V gene is TRBV27, the J gene TRBJ2-1; 8 bases align to TRBD2. The CDR3 sequence is 15 residues long. V shed 5 bases and J 8 bases; nucleotides not matched to a gene: 11. The germline V gene has CDR1 MNHEY and CDR2 SMNVEV (reference sequence). The CDR3 loop is CASSSSGRVGDEQFF. The CDR3 nucleotides read TGTGCCAGCAGTAGTTCCGGGAGGGTCGGCGATGAGCAGTTCTTC.

The chain employs TRBV11-2 and TRBJ2-3; TRBD2 is a possible D gene (5 bases). V lost 8 bases, J lost 8 bases, and 23 bases lay in between. There are 15 residues in the CDR3. Germline V CDR1 and CDR2: SGHAT, FQNNGV. The CDR3 DNA reads TGTGCCAGCCGTCAGCCGGTAGAGTTAGGAGGTACGCAGTATTTT. Protein sequence: CASRQPVELGGTQYF.

This clone was seen more than once but under ten times. This sequence joins TRBV28 and TRBJ1-2; D gene ambiguous. CDR1 and CDR2 (germline): MDHEN, SYDVKM. The germline V and J ends were trimmed by 6 bases and 8 bases, with 7 bases remaining between them. This CDR3 comprises 10 residues. For the CDR3, the DNA is TGTGCCAGCAGAGCTATCGGCTACACCTTC. Its translation: CASRAIGYTF.

V usage is TRBV11-3 and J usage is TRBJ2-7; 10 nucleotides align to TRBD2. V lost 1 base and J lost 2; bases outside the gene matches: 8. This CDR3 spans 17 amino acids. Germline V gives CDR1 SGHNT, CDR2 YENEEA. CDR3 in DNA: TGTGCCAGCAGCTTAGTAGGGGGTAGCGGGAGGCCCTACGAGCAGTACTTC. Protein: CASSLVGGSGRPYEQYF.

The rearrangement links TRBV15 to TRBJ2-7; 11 bases agree with TRBD2. The germline gives CDR1 LNHNV, CDR2 YYDKDF (reference sequence). V dropped 1 base and J dropped 3; count of bases not matched to a gene: 8. The CDR3 has 17 residues. The CDR3 loop reads CATSRAQGLAEFYEQYF. CDR3 in DNA: TGTGCCACCAGCAGAGCCCAGGGACTAGCGGAATTCTACGAGCAGTACTTC. Combining the CDR3 with reference TRBV15 and TRBJ2-7 gives the whole variable domain DAMVIQNPRYQVTQFGKPVTLSCSQTLNHNVMYWYQQKSSQAPKLLFHYYDKDFNNEADTPDNFQSRRPNTSFCFLDIRSPGLGDTAMYLCATSRAQGLAEFYEQYFGPGTRLTVT.

In this sample, this clone turned up once. The chain has TRBV19 and TRBJ2-1; TRBD1 matches 10 bases. Germline V gives CDR1 LNHDA, CDR2 SQIVND (reference sequence). The ends lost 5 bases at V and 10 bases at J; junction bases unmatched: 8. The CDR3 is 14 residues long. The CDR3 loop is CASSGGQGSFEQFF. The CDR3 nucleotides are TGTGCCAGTAGTGGGGGACAGGGGTCATTCGAGCAGTTCTTC.

The CDR3 bases are TGTGCCAGCAGCTGGGGGAGGGTGAACTCATACGAGCAGTACTTC. Protein sequence: CASSWGRVNSYEQYF. This rearrangement joins TRBV11-2 to TRBJ2-7, with 7 nucleotides matching TRBD2. CDR3 length equals 15 residues. V lost 4 bases, J lost 4 bases, and 10 bases stayed unmatched. The V gene's germline CDR1 is SGHAT and CDR2 FQNNGV.

The chain joins TRBV7-2 to TRBJ2-7; weak D call: TRBD1 (6 bases). CDR1 is SGHTA, CDR2 FQGNSA, per germline. The V end lost 1 base, the J end lost 3 bases, and 13 bases lay between the germline ends. CDR3 length: 15 amino acids. The DNA of the CDR3 is TGTGCCAGCAGCTTAGGCGGCAGGGGCAACTACGAGCAGTACTTC. As protein: CASSLGGRGNYEQYF.

The rearrangement links TRBV13 to TRBJ1-2, with D possibly matching TRBD1 (6 bases). The CDR3 totals 11 residues. In germline, CDR1 is PRHDT, CDR2 FYEKMQ (reference sequence). V was pared by 2 bases and J by 11 bases, with 9 bases between. CDR3 region: CASSLQGLYTF. CDR3 bases: TGTGCCAGCAGCTTACAGGGGTTGTACACCTTC.

The table lists this clone with a count of one. The chain uses TRBV9 and TRBJ1-6; unclear D gene. The CDR3 contains 14 residues. Germline V gives CDR1 SGDLS, CDR2 YYNGEE. Trimming shortened V by 2 bases and J by 7 bases, and 10 bases separated the two germline ends. CDR3 nucleotide sequence: TGTGCCAGCAGCGTCCGGACTGACAATTCACCCCTCCACTTT. Protein product: CASSVRTDNSPLHF.

The chain carries TRBV12-5 and TRBJ1-4; no clear D gene. Germline V lookup: CDR1 LGHNT, CDR2 FRNRAP. V was trimmed by 1 base and J by 11 bases, leaving 8 bases between them. CDR3 length: 12 residues. CDR3 DNA sequence: TGTGCTAGTGGTTTGGATGAGAGGAAACTGTTTTTT. Translation: CASGLDERKLFF.

The J gene is TRBJ2-1, the V gene TRBV24-1; TRBD1 agrees at 8 bases. V lost 6 bases to trimming and J lost 6 bases; unmatched junction nucleotides: 3. Per the germline V gene, CDR1 is KGHDR and CDR2 is SFDVKD. The CDR3 extends over 13 amino acids. The CDR3 loop is CATSTGTGNEQFF. The CDR3 DNA sequence: TGTGCCACCAGTACCGGGACAGGCAATGAGCAGTTCTTC.

This clone appeared a single time. The chain is built from TRBV2 and TRBJ1-1; D is ambiguous. V lost 5 bases to trimming and J lost 2 bases, with 12 bases between them. The CDR3 contains 14 residues. CDR1 is SNHLY and CDR2 is FYNNEI in the germline V gene. The CDR3 region is CASSQGQINTEAFF. The CDR3, as DNA: TGTGCCAGCAGTCAAGGGCAGATAAACACTGAAGCTTTCTTT. The full variable domain, completed using reference TRBV2 and TRBJ1-1, is EPEVTQTPSHQVTQMGQEVILRCVPISNHLYFYWYRQILGQKVEFLVSFYNNEISEKSEIFDDQFSVERPDGSNFTLKIRSTKLEDSAMYFCASSQGQINTEAFFGQGTRLTVV.

The chain recombines TRBV18 with TRBJ2-1, with 7 bases lining up with TRBD1. After removal of 3 bases from V and 8 bases from J, the junction contained 1 base not matched to a gene. From germline, CDR1 is KGHSH and CDR2 LQKENI. CDR3 length equals 12 residues. The CDR3 region is CASSPGQDEQFF. In DNA, the CDR3 is TGTGCCAGCTCACCCGGACAGGATGAGCAGTTCTTC.

About this clone: Other nucleotide sequences in the sample specify the same CDR3. The chain uses TRBV24-1 and TRBJ2-3; D perhaps matches TRBD2 (6 bases). Germline V lookup: CDR1 KGHDR, CDR2 SFDVKD. V lost 9 bases and J 0 bases, leaving 12 bases between the germline ends. The CDR3 length is 14 residues. The CDR3 DNA follows: TGTGCCACCGAATCGGGAGTTAGCACAGATACGCAGTATTTT. It translates to CATESGVSTDTQYF.

The V call is TRBV11-2, the J call TRBJ2-3; 8 positions agree with TRBD1. This CDR3 contains 16 residues. With 6 bases clipped from V and 4 bases from J, the junction kept 12 bases outside the gene matches. Looked up from germline, CDR1 is SGHAT and CDR2 is FQNNGV. The CDR3 nucleotides read TGTGCCAGCAGGGCGGCGGACAGGGCTCGACCAGATACGCAGTATTTT. Protein: CASRAADRARPDTQYF.